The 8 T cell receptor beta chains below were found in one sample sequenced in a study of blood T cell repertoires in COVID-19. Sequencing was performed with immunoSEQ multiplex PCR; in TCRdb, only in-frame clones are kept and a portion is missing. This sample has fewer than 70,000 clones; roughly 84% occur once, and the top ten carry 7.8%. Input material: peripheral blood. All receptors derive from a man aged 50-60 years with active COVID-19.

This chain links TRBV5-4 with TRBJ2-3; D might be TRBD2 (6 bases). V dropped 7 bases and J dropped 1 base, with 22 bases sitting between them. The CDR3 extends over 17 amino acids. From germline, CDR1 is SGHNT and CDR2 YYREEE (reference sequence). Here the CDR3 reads CASRGSAGPRGTDTQYF. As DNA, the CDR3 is TGTGCCAGCCGGGGGTCAGCGGGCCCGAGGGGCACAGATACGCAGTATTTT.

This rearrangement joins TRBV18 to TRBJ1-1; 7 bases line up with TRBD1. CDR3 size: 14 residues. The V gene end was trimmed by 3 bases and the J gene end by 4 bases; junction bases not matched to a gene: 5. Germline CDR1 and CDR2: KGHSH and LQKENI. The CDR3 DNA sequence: TGTGCCAGCTCACCCTTGACAGGGACCACTGAAGCTTTCTTT. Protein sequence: CASSPLTGTTEAFF.

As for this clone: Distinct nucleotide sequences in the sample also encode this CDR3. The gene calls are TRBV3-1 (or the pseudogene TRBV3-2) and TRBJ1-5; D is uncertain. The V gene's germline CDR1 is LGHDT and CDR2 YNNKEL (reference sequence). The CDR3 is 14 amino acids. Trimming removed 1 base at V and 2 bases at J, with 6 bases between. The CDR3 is CASSQASGNQPQHF. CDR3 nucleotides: TGTGCCAGCAGCCAAGCCTCAGGCAATCAGCCCCAGCATTTT.

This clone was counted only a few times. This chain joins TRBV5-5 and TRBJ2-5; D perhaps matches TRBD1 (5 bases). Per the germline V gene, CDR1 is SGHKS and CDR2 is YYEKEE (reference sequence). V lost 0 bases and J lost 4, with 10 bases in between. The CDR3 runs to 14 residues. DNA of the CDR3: TGTGCCAGCAGCTTGGCTACAGGCGGAGAGACCCAGTACTTC. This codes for CASSLATGGETQYF.

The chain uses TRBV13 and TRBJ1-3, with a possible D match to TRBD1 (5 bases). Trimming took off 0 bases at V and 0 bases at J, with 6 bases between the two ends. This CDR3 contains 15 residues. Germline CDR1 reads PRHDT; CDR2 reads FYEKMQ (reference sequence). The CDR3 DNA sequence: TGTGCCAGCAGCTTAGGGGGACTCTCTGGAAACACCATATATTTT. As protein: CASSLGGLSGNTIYF.

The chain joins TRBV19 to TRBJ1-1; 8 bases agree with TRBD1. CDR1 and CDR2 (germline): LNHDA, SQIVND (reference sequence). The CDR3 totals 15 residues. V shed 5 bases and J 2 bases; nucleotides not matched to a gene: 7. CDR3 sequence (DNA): TGTGCCAGTAGTCCTAGACAGGGGCCAAACACTGAAGCTTTCTTT. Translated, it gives CASSPRQGPNTEAFF.

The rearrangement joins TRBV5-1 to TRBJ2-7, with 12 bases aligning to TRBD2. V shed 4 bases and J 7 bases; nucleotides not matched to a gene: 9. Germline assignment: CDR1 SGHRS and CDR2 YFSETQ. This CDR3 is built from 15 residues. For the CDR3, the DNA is TGCGCCAGCAGCCCTAGCGGGAGGGCTCTAAGGGAGCAGTACTTC. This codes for CASSPSGRALREQYF.

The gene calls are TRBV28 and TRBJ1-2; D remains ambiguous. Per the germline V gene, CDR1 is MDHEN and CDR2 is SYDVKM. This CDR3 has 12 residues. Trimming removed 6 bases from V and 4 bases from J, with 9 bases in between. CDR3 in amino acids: CASRHQIYGYTF. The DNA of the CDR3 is TGTGCCAGCAGACACCAGATCTATGGCTACACCTTC.